This TCR beta chain was obtained from a study of early T cells in non-severe SARS-CoV-2 infection. Study as a whole: Sequencing was performed on bulk RNA from unsorted whole blood, leaving chains unpaired.

The germline V gene has CDR1 GTSNPN and CDR2 SVGIG (reference sequence). The V end lost 2 bases, the J end lost 10 bases, and 9 bases lay between the germline ends. The CDR3 totals 11 residues. This clonotype was found many times. Antigen unknown. Regarding the study as a whole: Anti-spike CD8 specificities were favored by VDJdb matching, whose results missed private and CD4 specificities.

From the 5' RACE reads, TCRdb called clonotypes with MiXCR, one entry per CDR3 protein. The sample records tens of thousands of distinct CDR3 sequences, roughly 4.4% being singletons. The rearrangement links TRBV30 to TRBJ1-5; D remains ambiguous. The TCR originated in an adult who was a healthcare worker with PCR-confirmed SARS-CoV-2 infection or an uninfected control (not recorded which). The specimen sequenced was whole blood. DNA of the CDR3: TGTGCCTGGAGTTATCTAGGACCCCAGCATTTT. Amino acids: CAWSYLGPQHF.